This passage covers 2 T cell receptor beta chains from one sample sequenced in a study of cytomegalovirus exposure and HLA in healthy donors. Sequencing was performed with immunoSEQ multiplex PCR; in TCRdb, only in-frame clones are kept and a portion is missing. The sample has about 150,000 clones, about 86% seen once. The sample was PBMCs. The receptors were sampled from a human donor in good health.

The genes are TRBV6-5 and TRBJ2-7; tentative D call: TRBD1 (5 bases). Germline V gene data show CDR1 as MNHEY and CDR2 as SVGAGI. The V end lost 9 bases, the J end lost 13 bases, and 22 bases lay between the germline ends. The length of the CDR3 is 12 residues. In DNA, the CDR3 is TGTGCCAGAAGACAGATTTCTACCCGGTTCTACTTC. Encoded protein: CARRQISTRFYF.

The rearrangement joins TRBV7-2 to TRBJ1-2; D is unclear. This CDR3 contains 15 residues. The germline CDR1 and CDR2 sequences are SGHTA and FQGNSA. V lost 1 base, J lost 4 bases, and 13 bases lay in between. The CDR3: CASSLGGLTIYGYTF. Written as DNA, the CDR3 is TGTGCCAGCAGCTTAGGAGGACTGACTATCTATGGCTACACCTTC.